Reported below is one TCR beta chain. The antigen is unknown. The CDR3 extends over 16 amino acids. V lost 1 base and J 11 bases, leaving 21 bases between the germline ends. The germline gives CDR1 MGHRA, CDR2 YSYEKL. This sample was included in a study of post-analysis software for immune sequencing data. Overall study context: Clinical courses comprised relapsing-remitting, secondary progressive and progressive-relapsing multiple sclerosis. The study's findings and limits: F measure grouped same-batch samples tightly together. Compared with controls, patients had more of 4 to 6 TRBV segments, including TRBV5-6, TRBV5-1 and TRBV20-1. Versus controls, multiple sclerosis patients showed significantly lower diversity (normalized Chao1).

Sequencing libraries made from TCR beta cDNA carried unique molecular identifiers. The T cell input of about 1 to 10 million gave about 500,000 cDNA molecules. TCRdb reanalysed the PCR reads using MiXCR and keeps one entry per CDR3 protein. The sample includes more than 450,000 distinct CDR3 sequences, about 40% of them seen just once. V usage is TRBV4-1 and J usage is TRBJ2-4; D perhaps matches TRBD2 (5 bases). The receptor comes from a girl aged 10 to 17 with multiple sclerosis. Input material: blood. The CDR3 nucleotides read TGCGCCAGCAGCCAAGTGTTCCTAGCCCCACTCGGGGTTCAGTACTTC. Protein product: CASSQVFLAPLGVQYF.